This T cell receptor beta chain is drawn from a study of cytomegalovirus exposure and HLA in healthy donors. In the case of this clone: Its matching antigen is unknown.

Donors sampled were nominally healthy, though unrecorded immune exposures were likely. Broader study findings: Because they were indistinguishable, some V segments, including TRBV6-2 and TRBV6-3, were excluded. The authors enumerated 150 to 200 TCR beta chains as linked to cytomegalovirus. Reportedly, a later analysis found an Asian-associated ancestry cluster had fewer N-insertions than the roughly 700-donor mean.

Primers included in the PCR were 60 Vbeta and 13 Jbeta primers. Profiling relied on immunoSEQ multiplex PCR, and the TCRdb table lists in-frame clones only, not all of them. This sample contains about 170,000 clones. After removal of 2 bases from V and 8 bases from J, the junction contained 8 bases not matched to a gene. Germline CDR1 SNHLY, CDR2 FYNNEI. The CDR3 is made up of 15 amino acids. Sequencing used PBMCs. This receptor was obtained from a woman younger than 35 in good health and CMV-seropositive. The chain joins TRBV2 to TRBJ1-4; TRBD1 aligns across 7 bases. The CDR3 DNA reads as TGTGCCAGCAGTGAAATAGGGGGCCCTCGGGAAAAACTGTTTTTT. It yields the protein CASSEIGGPREKLFF.